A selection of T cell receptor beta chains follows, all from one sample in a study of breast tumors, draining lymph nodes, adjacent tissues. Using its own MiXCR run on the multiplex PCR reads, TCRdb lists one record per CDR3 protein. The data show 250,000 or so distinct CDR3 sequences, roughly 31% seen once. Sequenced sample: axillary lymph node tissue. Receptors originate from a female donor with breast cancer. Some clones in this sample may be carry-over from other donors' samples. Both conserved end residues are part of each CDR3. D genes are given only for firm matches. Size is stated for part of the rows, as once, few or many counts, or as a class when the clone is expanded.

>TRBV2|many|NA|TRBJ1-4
TGTGCCAGCAGACAGATTGCAACTAATGAAAAACTGTTTTTT
CASRQIATNEKLFF
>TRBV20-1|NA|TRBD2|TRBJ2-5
TGCAGTGCTAGAGTCGGGGCTAGCGGGACTGTGACACCGGGGAGACAGACCCAGTACTTC
CSARVGASGTVTPGRQTQYF
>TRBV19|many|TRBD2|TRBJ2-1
TGTGCCAGTAGTCTTGGACTAGCGGGAACCAATGAGCAGTTCTTC
CASSLGLAGTNEQFF
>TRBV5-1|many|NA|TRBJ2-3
TGCGCCAGCAGCTTGGGCGACCTTACAGATACGCAGTATTTT
CASSLGDLTDTQYF
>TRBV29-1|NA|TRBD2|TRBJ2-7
TGCAGCGTGAGGACTAGCGGGGAGGGATACGAGCAGTACTTC
CSVRTSGEGYEQYF
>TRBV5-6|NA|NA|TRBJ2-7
TGTGCCAGCAGCCTGAGCTCCTCCGAGCAGTACTTC
CASSLSSSEQYF
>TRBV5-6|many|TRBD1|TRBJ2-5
TGTGCCAGCAGCTTTATGGCAGGGGGCTCCCAAGAGACCCAGTACTTC
CASSFMAGGSQETQYF
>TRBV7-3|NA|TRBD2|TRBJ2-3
TGCAGCGCCACAGAAGCGGGAGTCCATACGCAGTATTTT
CSATEAGVHTQYF
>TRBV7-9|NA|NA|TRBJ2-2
TGTGCCAGCAGCTTAGCCGGGAGAGACGGGGAGCTGTTTTTT
CASSLAGRDGELFF
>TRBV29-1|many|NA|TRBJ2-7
TGCAGCGCCGTACGGGACTTCTCCTACGAGCAGTACTTC
CSAVRDFSYEQYF
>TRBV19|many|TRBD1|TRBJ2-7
TGTGCCAGTAGCCAGGGACAGAGCTCCCTCTACGAGCAGTACTTC
CASSQGQSSLYEQYF
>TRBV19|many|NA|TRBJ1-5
TGTGCCAGTAGTATTGCAGGGCTTCGACAGCCCCAGCATTTT
CASSIAGLRQPQHF
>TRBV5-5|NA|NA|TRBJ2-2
TGTGCCAGCAGCTCCACCGGGGTAGTCATCGGGGAGCTGTTCTTT
CASSSTGVVIGELFF
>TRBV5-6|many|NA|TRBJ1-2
TGTGCCAGCAGCAAAGGGGATTTATATGGCTACACCTTC
CASSKGDLYGYTF
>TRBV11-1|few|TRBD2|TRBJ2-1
TGTGCCAGCAGTTTTAGCGGGAGGGAATACAATGAGCAGTTCTTC
CASSFSGREYNEQFF
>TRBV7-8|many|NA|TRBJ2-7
TGTGCCAGCAGCCATAGTTTAGTCTACGAGCAGTACTTC
CASSHSLVYEQYF
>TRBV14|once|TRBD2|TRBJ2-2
TGTGCCAGCAGCCAGGCGGGACTAGCCATGAACATCGGGGAGCTCTTTTTT
CASSQAGLAMNIGELFF
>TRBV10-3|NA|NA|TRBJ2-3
TGTGCCATCAGTGGCCTGGGCTACACAGATACGCAGTATTTT
CAISGLGYTDTQYF
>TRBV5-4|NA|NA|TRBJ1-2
TGTGCCAGCAGTGGCAGCGGGGGTTACACCTTC
CASSGSGGYTF
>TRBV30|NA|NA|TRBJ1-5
TGTGCCTGGAGTGAGACGGGCAATCAGCCCCAGCATTTT
CAWSETGNQPQHF
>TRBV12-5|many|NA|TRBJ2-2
TGTGCTAGTGGTTTGGTCGTGGGGATTACCGGGGAGCTGTTTTTT
CASGLVVGITGELFF
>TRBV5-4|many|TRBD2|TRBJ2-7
TGTGCCAGCAGCTTTTCCATCGGACTAGCGTCCTACGAGCAGTACTTC
CASSFSIGLASYEQYF
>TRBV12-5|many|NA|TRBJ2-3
TGTGCTAGTGCCCTGCTACCTCGCGGCACAGATACGCAGTATTTT
CASALLPRGTDTQYF
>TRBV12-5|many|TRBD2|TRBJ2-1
TGTGCTAGTGGAGGGGCGGGAGGTTACAATGAGCAGTTCTTC
CASGGAGGYNEQFF
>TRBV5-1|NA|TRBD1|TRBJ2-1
TGCGCCAGCAGCTTGGGCGGAGGGTCTGGGACAGGGTTTTCGGGTGAGCAGTTCTTC
CASSLGGGSGTGFSGEQFF
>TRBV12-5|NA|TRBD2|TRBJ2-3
TGTGCTAGTGGTTTGGTAGTTGGGGGGGTGAGCACAGATACGCAGTATTTT
CASGLVVGGVSTDTQYF
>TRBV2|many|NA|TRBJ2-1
TGTGCCAGCAGTGACTTACGACTTGACAATGAGCAGTTCTTC
CASSDLRLDNEQFF
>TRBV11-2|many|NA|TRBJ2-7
TGTGCCAGCAGCTTAGCCCCGGGCTCTTCCTACGAGCAGTACTTC
CASSLAPGSSYEQYF
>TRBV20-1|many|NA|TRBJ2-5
TGCAGTGGGACTATTGGCGGAGAGACCCAGTACTTC
CSGTIGGETQYF
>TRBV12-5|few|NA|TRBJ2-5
TGTGCTAGTGGTTTCGTTTTCGGAGAGACCCAGTACTTC
CASGFVFGETQYF
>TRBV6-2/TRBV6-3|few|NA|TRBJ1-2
TGTGCCAGCTCTCGAACGTGGCGGGGGGATCATGGCTACACCTTC
CASSRTWRGDHGYTF
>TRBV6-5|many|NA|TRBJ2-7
TGTGCCAGCAGTTACGGGTTTGGACGGGGAATCGACGAGCAGTACTTC
CASSYGFGRGIDEQYF
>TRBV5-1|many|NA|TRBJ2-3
TGCGCCAGCAGCTTAACAGCGGGCGGGGATACGCAGTATTTT
CASSLTAGGDTQYF
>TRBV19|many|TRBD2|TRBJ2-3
TGTGCCAGTAGTACACTAGCGACTAGCACAGATACGCAGTATTTT
CASSTLATSTDTQYF
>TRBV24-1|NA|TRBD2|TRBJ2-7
TGTGCCACCAGTGATTTTGGGCTAGCGGGAGTAGACGAGCAGTACTTC
CATSDFGLAGVDEQYF
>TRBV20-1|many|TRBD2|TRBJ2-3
TGCAGTGCGATTAGCGGGAGAGGCACAGATACGCAGTATTTT
CSAISGRGTDTQYF
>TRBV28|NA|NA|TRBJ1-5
TGTGCCAGCAGTTCGATAGACAGCAATCAGCCCCAGCATTTT
CASSSIDSNQPQHF
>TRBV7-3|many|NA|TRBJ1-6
TGTGCCAGCAGCTTACGTTCTACTTATGATTCACCCCTCCACTTT
CASSLRSTYDSPLHF
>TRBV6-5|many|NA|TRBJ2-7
TGTGCCACTCAGTCGGGACACGGCTCCTACGAGCAGTACTTC
CATQSGHGSYEQYF
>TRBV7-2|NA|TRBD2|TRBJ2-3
TGTGCCAGCAGTTCCCAGGCGGGGGTGGATACGCAGTATTTT
CASSSQAGVDTQYF
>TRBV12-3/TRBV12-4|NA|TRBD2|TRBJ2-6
TGTGCCAGCACTGCGGGGGTCGCTGGGGCCAACGTCCTGACTTTC
CASTAGVAGANVLTF
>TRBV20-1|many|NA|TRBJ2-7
TGCAGTGCTAGAGGGGACATTGCCTACGAGCAGTACTTC
CSARGDIAYEQYF